The 17 T cell receptor beta chains presented below share a single source sample, sequenced in a study of blood T cell repertoires in COVID-19. Some clones are missing from TCRdb's copy, which holds only in-frame ones; the method was immunoSEQ multiplex PCR. Here the sample spans about 140,000 clones, 70% to 90% being singletons. Sequenced: peripheral blood. All receptors derive from a human donor in a cohort sampled during active COVID-19.

About this clone itself: One junction end does not reproduce the germline sequence, and a read error may be involved. The rearrangement uses TRBV7-7 and TRBJ2-2; D perhaps matches TRBD1 (5 bases). Germline values: CDR1 SSHAT, CDR2 FNYEAQ (reference sequence). CDR3 length: 16 residues. The CDR3 protein is CASSAGQAANTGELFF. The CDR3 nucleotides are TGTGCTAGCAGCGCCGGACAAGCCGCGAACACCGGGGAGCTGTTTTTT.

A word on this clone: This same CDR3 is encoded by further DNA sequences in the sample. The chain joins TRBV5-1 to TRBJ2-7; possible D gene TRBD1, 5 bases. Germline V gene data show CDR1 as SGHRS and CDR2 as YFSETQ. This CDR3 has 14 residues. The V end was cut by 2 bases, the J end by 0 bases, with 9 bases between. The CDR3 DNA is TGCGCCAGCAGCTTAACAGGTAGCTCCTACGAGCAGTACTTC. Translating it yields CASSLTGSSYEQYF. Together with reference TRBV5-1 and TRBJ2-7, the CDR3 gives the full variable domain: KAGVTQTPRYLIKTRGQQVTLSCSPISGHRSVSWYQQTPGQGLQFLFEYFSETQRNKGNFPGRFSGRQFSNSRSEMNVSTLELGDSALYLCASSLTGSSYEQYFGPGTRLTVT.

This clone was recorded once. J is TRBJ2-7 and V is TRBV13, with D perhaps TRBD2 (5 bases). The CDR3 has 16 amino acids. V was shortened by 2 bases and J by 0 bases, with 14 bases between the two germline ends. CDR1 PRHDT and CDR2 FYEKMQ come from the germline V gene (reference sequence). The CDR3 region has the DNA TGTGCCAGCAGCTTACCTGGCGGGCCCCACTCCTACGAGCAGTACTTC. Amino acids: CASSLPGGPHSYEQYF.

The J gene is TRBJ2-5, the V gene TRBV3-1 (or the pseudogene TRBV3-2); 7 nucleotides align to TRBD2. The CDR3 sequence is 15 residues long. Losses at the gene ends were 1 base for V and 1 base for J; bases not matched to a gene: 3. Looked up from germline, CDR1 is LGHDT and CDR2 is YNNKEL (reference sequence). Here the CDR3 reads CASSQAGGFQETQYF. CDR3 bases: TGTGCCAGCAGCCAAGCGGGGGGATTCCAAGAGACCCAGTACTTC.

The chain combines TRBV9 with TRBJ2-3; TRBD1 is a possible D gene (6 bases). V was clipped by 0 bases and J by 0 bases, with 11 bases between them. The CDR3 is 16 amino acids. Germline V gene sequence: CDR1 SGDLS, CDR2 YYNGEE. CDR3 in amino acids: CASSVGGRPSTDTQYF. CDR3 bases: TGTGCCAGCAGCGTAGGGGGGCGTCCTAGCACAGATACGCAGTATTTT.

The CDR3: CASSALAPRRGNEQYF. The CDR3 DNA sequence: TGTGCCAGCAGTGCCTTAGCCCCCCGACGCGGGAACGAGCAGTACTTC. The chain is built from TRBV2 and TRBJ2-7; D is possibly TRBD2 (6 bases). The CDR3 extends over 16 amino acids. Germline CDR1 and CDR2: SNHLY and FYNNEI. V was cut by 4 bases and J by 5 bases, with 21 bases left in between.

This clone was recorded a few times. J is TRBJ2-7 and V is TRBV7-6; 10 nucleotides agree with TRBD1. The germline V gene encodes CDR1 SGHVS and CDR2 FNYEAQ. V shed 4 bases and J 3 bases; nucleotides not matched to a gene: 6. This CDR3 region has 15 residues. CDR3 region: CASSSFRDRGYEQYF. The CDR3 nucleotides read TGTGCCAGCAGCTCCTTCCGGGACAGGGGCTACGAGCAGTACTTC. Full variable domain (outside the CDR3, taken from reference TRBV7-6 and TRBJ2-7): GAGVSQSPRYKVTKRGQDVALRCDPISGHVSLYWYRQALGQGPEFLTYFNYEAQQDKSGLPNDRFSAERPEGSISTLTIQRTEQRDSAMYRCASSSFRDRGYEQYFGPGTRLTVT.

The J gene is TRBJ2-1, the V gene TRBV9, with D perhaps matching TRBD1 (8 bases). Germline V gives CDR1 SGDLS, CDR2 YYNGEE. Trimming removed 3 bases from V and 0 bases from J, with 16 bases in between. The CDR3 spans 17 residues. The CDR3 DNA is TGTGCCAGCAGCGGAAGTACAGGGGGGGGCTCCTACAATGAGCAGTTCTTC. Translation gives CASSGSTGGGSYNEQFF.

V is TRBV27 and J is TRBJ2-2; 8 nucleotides agree with TRBD2. With 4 bases clipped from V and 8 bases from J, the junction kept 9 bases outside the gene matches. The germline gives CDR1 MNHEY, CDR2 SMNVEV (reference sequence). The length of the CDR3 is 15 residues. CDR3 sequence reads: CASSYLAGGGGELFF. DNA of the CDR3: TGTGCCAGCAGTTACTTGGCGGGAGGAGGAGGGGAGCTGTTTTTT.

This sequence joins TRBV4-3 and TRBJ2-7; TRBD1 agrees at 9 bases. V was clipped by 0 bases and J by 4 bases; unmatched bases: 16. Germline V gene sequence: CDR1 LGHNA, CDR2 YSLEER. The CDR3 sequence is 19 residues long. As DNA, the CDR3 is TGCGCCAGCAGCCAAGAGAGGGGACAGGGCGGCGGAGGGGGTTACGAGCAGTACTTC. It specifies CASSQERGQGGGGGYEQYF.

This sequence joins TRBV5-1 and TRBJ1-2; TRBD1 matches 9 bases. The CDR3 totals 17 residues. The germline gives CDR1 SGHRS, CDR2 YFSETQ. V lost 2 bases, J lost 7 bases, and 15 bases stayed unmatched. The CDR3 DNA reads TGCGCCAGCAGCTTAGGGTCGGGACAGGGCTTAAGGAGTGGCTACACCTTC. Its translation is CASSLGSGQGLRSGYTF.

V is TRBV9 and J is TRBJ1-1, with 12 nucleotides matching TRBD1. Trimming removed 4 bases from V and 6 bases from J; junction bases left unmatched: 7. The CDR3 loop spans 15 amino acids. The germline V gene encodes CDR1 SGDLS and CDR2 YYNGEE. The CDR3 DNA reads TGTGCCAGCAGCCCGGGACAGGGGGCGTCGGCTGAAGCTTTCTTT. Translated: CASSPGQGASAEAFF.

The chain couples TRBV27 to TRBJ1-1; D perhaps matches TRBD1 (5 bases). Germline assignment: CDR1 MNHEY and CDR2 SMNVEV (reference sequence). V gave up 5 bases and J gave up 0 bases, with 16 bases separating them. The CDR3 covers 16 residues. CDR3 coding DNA: TGTGCCAGCAGTCGGTCACAGGTCTGGATGAACACTGAAGCTTTCTTT. This sequence encodes CASSRSQVWMNTEAFF.

V usage is TRBV19 and J usage is TRBJ1-2, with 10 bases identical to TRBD1. Looked up from germline, CDR1 is LNHDA and CDR2 is SQIVND (reference sequence). Germline trimming cut 5 bases from V and 4 bases from J; bases unmatched to any gene: 10. The length of the CDR3 is 16 residues. CDR3 coding DNA: TGTGCCAGTAGTTCTTCACGCCGGGACAGGGGCTATGGCTACACCTTC. This sequence encodes CASSSSRRDRGYGYTF.

In this sample, this clone turned up once. This chain links TRBV5-6 with TRBJ2-7, with 12 bases that match TRBD1. V was clipped by 1 base and J by 5 bases; unmatched bases: 4. CDR1 and CDR2 (germline): SGHDT, YYEEEE. The CDR3 covers 15 residues. For the CDR3, the DNA is TGTGCCAGCAGCTTGCCGGGACAGGGGGCCCACGAGCAGTACTTC. Its translation is CASSLPGQGAHEQYF.

The rearrangement links TRBV27 to TRBJ1-2; 8 bases are shared with TRBD1. This CDR3 region has 14 residues. Per germline, CDR1 MNHEY and CDR2 SMNVEV (reference sequence). The V gene end was trimmed by 5 bases and the J gene end by 3 bases; junction bases not matched to a gene: 5. CDR3 DNA sequence: TGTGCCAGCAGTCCGGACAGGGCCTACTATGGCTACACCTTC. This sequence encodes CASSPDRAYYGYTF.

The rearrangement joins TRBV30 to TRBJ2-7; possible D gene TRBD1, 5 bases. The CDR3 spans 15 residues. Germline V lookup: CDR1 GTSNPN, CDR2 SVGIG (reference sequence). Trimming left V 2 bases short and J 3 bases short, with 17 bases between. The CDR3 DNA follows: TGTGCCTGGAGTTTCGGGCAGGGAAGGATCTACGAGCAGTACTTC. Its translation: CAWSFGQGRIYEQYF.